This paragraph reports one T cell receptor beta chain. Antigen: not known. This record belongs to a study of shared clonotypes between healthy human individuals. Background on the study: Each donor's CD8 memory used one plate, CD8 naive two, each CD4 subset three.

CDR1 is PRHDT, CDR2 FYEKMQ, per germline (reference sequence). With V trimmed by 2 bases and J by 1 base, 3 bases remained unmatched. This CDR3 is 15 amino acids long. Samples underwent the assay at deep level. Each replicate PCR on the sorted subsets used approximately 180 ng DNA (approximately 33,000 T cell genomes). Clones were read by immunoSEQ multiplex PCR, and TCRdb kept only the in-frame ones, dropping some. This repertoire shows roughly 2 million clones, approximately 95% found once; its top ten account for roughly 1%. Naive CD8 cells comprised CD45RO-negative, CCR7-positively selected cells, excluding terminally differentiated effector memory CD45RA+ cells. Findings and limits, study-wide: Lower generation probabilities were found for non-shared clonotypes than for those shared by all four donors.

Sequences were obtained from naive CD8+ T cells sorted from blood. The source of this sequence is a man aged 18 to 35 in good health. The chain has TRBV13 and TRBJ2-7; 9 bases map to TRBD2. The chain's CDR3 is CASSLWTSVSYEQYF. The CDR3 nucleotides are TGTGCCAGCAGCTTATGGACTAGCGTATCCTACGAGCAGTACTTC. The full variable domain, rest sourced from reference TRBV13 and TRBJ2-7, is AAGVIQSPRHLIKEKRETATLKCYPIPRHDTVYWYQQGPGQDPQFLISFYEKMQSDKGSIPDRFSAQQFSDYHSELNMSSLELGDSALYFCASSLWTSVSYEQYFGPGTRLTVT.